This T cell receptor (beta chain) originates from a study of beta chain features in type 1 diabetes. About this clone: In the same sample, other DNA sequences code for this CDR3.

Expressed TCRB transcripts were sequenced because the isolated RNA had all been reverse transcribed beforehand. The assay was immunoSEQ multiplex PCR, and TCRdb's table has in-frame clones only and misses some. The table lists 970,000 or so clones, under 20% of them singletons. CDR1 is SGHRS, CDR2 YFSETQ, per germline. Trimming left V 0 bases short and J 1 base short, with 6 bases between. This CDR3 is built from 14 residues. Material for sequencing was naive CD4+ T cells from blood. V usage is TRBV5-1 and J usage is TRBJ2-3; D is unclear. The origin of this receptor is a woman in her late teens or twenties in good health. Here the CDR3 DNA reads TGCGCCAGCAGCTTGGGTGGCGGCACAGATACGCAGTATTTT. It is translated as CASSLGGGTDTQYF.